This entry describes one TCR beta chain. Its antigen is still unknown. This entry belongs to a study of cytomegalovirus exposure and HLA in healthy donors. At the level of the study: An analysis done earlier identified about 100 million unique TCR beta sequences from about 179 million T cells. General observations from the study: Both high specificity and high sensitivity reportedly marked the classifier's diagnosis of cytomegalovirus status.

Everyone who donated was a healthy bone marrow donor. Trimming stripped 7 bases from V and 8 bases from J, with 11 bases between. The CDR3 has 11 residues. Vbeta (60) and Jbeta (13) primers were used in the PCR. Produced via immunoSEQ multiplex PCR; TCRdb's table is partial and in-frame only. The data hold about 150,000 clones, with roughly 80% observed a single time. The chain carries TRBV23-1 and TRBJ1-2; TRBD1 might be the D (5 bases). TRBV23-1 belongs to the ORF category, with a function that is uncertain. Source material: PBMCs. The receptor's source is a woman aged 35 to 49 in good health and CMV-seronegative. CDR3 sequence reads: CASKEGRGYTF. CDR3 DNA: TGCGCCAGCAAGGAGGGGAGAGGCTACACCTTC.